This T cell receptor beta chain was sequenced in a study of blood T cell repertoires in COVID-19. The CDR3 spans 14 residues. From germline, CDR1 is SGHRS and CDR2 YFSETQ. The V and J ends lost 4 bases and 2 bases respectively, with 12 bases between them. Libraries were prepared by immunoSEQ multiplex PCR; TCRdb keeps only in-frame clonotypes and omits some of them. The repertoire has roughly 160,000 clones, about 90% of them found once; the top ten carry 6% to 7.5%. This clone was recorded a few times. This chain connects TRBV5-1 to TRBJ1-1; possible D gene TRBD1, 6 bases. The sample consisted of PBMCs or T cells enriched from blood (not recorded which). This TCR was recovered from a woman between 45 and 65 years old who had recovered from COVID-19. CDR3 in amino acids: CASSPGDINTEAFF. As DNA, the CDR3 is TGCGCCAGCAGCCCAGGGGACATAAACACTGAAGCTTTCTTT.